The rows below give T cell receptor beta chains drawn from one sample of a study of beta chain features in type 1 diabetes. The table came from immunoSEQ multiplex PCR; TCRdb's copy has only in-frame clones and leaves some out. The table lists 220,000 or so clones, more than 65% of them singletons. The sample comprised naive CD4+ T cells from blood. The receptor source for this set is a man in his thirties or forties in good health. CDR3s include the opening cysteine and the closing phenylalanine or tryptophan. Each record gives: D gene, clone size, J gene, V gene, CDR3 DNA, CDR3 protein. D genes are given only for firm matches. A row's size may be missing; if present it is once, few, many or a size class.

>NA|NA|TRBJ2-7|TRBV7-2
TGTGCCAGCAGCTTAAGTACCTACGAGCAGTACTTC
CASSLSTYEQYF
>NA|few|TRBJ2-5|TRBV11-2
TGTGCCAGCAGCTTAGGAGGGCACGAGACCCAGTACTTC
CASSLGGHETQYF
>TRBD2|few|TRBJ2-7|TRBV13
TGTGCCAGCAGCTCGGGACTAGCTCCGAACAAAGAGCAGTACTTC
CASSSGLAPNKEQYF
>NA|NA|TRBJ2-5|TRBV11-3
TGTGCCAGCAGCCTGGGCCTCCAAGAGACCCAGTACTTC
CASSLGLQETQYF
>NA|few|TRBJ1-5|TRBV23-1
TGCGCCAGCAGACCCGGGCCCACGCGGAACGGGCCCCAGCATTTT
CASRPGPTRNGPQHF
>NA|NA|TRBJ1-2|TRBV25-1
TGTGCCAGCAGTGAATATTTAGCTGGGGGCTACACCTTC
CASSEYLAGGYTF
>TRBD2|NA|TRBJ2-1|TRBV30
TGTGCCTGGAGTAGAGCGGGAGGCTACAATGAGCAGTTCTTC
CAWSRAGGYNEQFF
>TRBD2|few|TRBJ2-3|TRBV7-2
TGTGCCAGCAGCTTAGTTGCGGGAGTGGCAGATACGCAGTATTTT
CASSLVAGVADTQYF
>NA|few|TRBJ2-2|TRBV11-2
TGTGCCAGCAGCTCCACCGACACCGGGGAGCTGTTTTTT
CASSSTDTGELFF
>NA|NA|TRBJ2-1|TRBV7-2
TGTGCCAGCAGCTCCACCGGGGTGACAACCTACAATGAGCAGTTCTTC
CASSSTGVTTYNEQFF
>TRBD2|NA|TRBJ2-7|TRBV7-9
TGTGCCAGCAGCTTAGGGGGAGGGGCCTACGAGCAGTACTTC
CASSLGGGAYEQYF
>NA|few|TRBJ1-6|TRBV5-4
TGTGCCAGCAGAGCAATAGGGCAGGGAGGCCATTCACCCCTCCACTTT
CASRAIGQGGHSPLHF
>TRBD1|few|TRBJ2-1|TRBV29-1
TGCAGCGTCGATGGGACAGCTTACAATGAGCAGTTCTTC
CSVDGTAYNEQFF
>NA|NA|TRBJ2-1|TRBV4-3
TGCGCCAGCAGCATAGACAGTTACAATGAGCAGTTCTTC
CASSIDSYNEQFF
>NA|NA|TRBJ2-3|TRBV2
TGTGCCAGGAACAAAGCTAGCACAGATACGCAGTATTTT
CARNKASTDTQYF
>NA|NA|TRBJ2-5|TRBV2
TGTGCCAGCAGTCCCAGTGGCGTCCAGTACTTC
CASSPSGVQYF
>NA|NA|TRBJ2-7|TRBV15
TGTGCCACCAGCAGAGATCCGGGGGGCTGGGACGAGCAGTACTTC
CATSRDPGGWDEQYF
>NA|NA|TRBJ2-1|TRBV29-1
TGCAGCGTTGCGGGGAATGGGAATGAGCAGTTCTTC
CSVAGNGNEQFF
>TRBD2|NA|TRBJ2-1|TRBV9
TGTGCCAGCAGCAACAGCGGGAAAGAGGAGAATGAGCAGTTCTTC
CASSNSGKEENEQFF
>TRBD2|NA|TRBJ2-1|TRBV9
TGTGCCAGCAGCGCGACGGGGAGCGGGAGGGCCCGGAATGAGCAGTTCTTC
CASSATGSGRARNEQFF
>NA|few|TRBJ2-1|TRBV5-1
TGCGCCAGCAGCGCACGGACCGGCAATGAGCAGTTCTTC
CASSARTGNEQFF
>NA|NA|TRBJ1-2|TRBV5-6
TGTGCCAGCAGCTTCGGCGGGGCTAACTATGGCTACACCTTC
CASSFGGANYGYTF
>NA|NA|TRBJ1-6|TRBV7-9
TGTGCCAGCAGCTCCTATACACTGGACCCGCTCGGGCCCCTCCACTTT
CASSSYTLDPLGPLHF
>NA|NA|TRBJ1-5|TRBV2
TGTGCCAGCAGTGAAATTCCCTCGTTGAAGCCCCAGCATTTT
CASSEIPSLKPQHF
>NA|NA|TRBJ2-7|TRBV27
TGTGCCAGCAGTGCCCCAGGTTCGTGGGAGCAGTACTTC
CASSAPGSWEQYF
>NA|NA|TRBJ1-2|TRBV7-2
TGTGCCAGCAGCCGGCCGGGGTACCCTCGATATGGTTACACCTTC
CASSRPGYPRYGYTF
>NA|NA|TRBJ1-2|TRBV10-3
TGTGCCTCCGGAGACAGGTTTGACTATGGCTACACCTTC
CASGDRFDYGYTF
>NA|NA|TRBJ2-2|TRBV7-2
TGTGCCAGCAGCTTAGACAGGAGGAACACCGGGGAGCTGTTTTTT
CASSLDRRNTGELFF
>NA|NA|TRBJ2-7|TRBV7-9
TGTGCCAGCACAAACACGGACGAGCAGTACTTC
CASTNTDEQYF